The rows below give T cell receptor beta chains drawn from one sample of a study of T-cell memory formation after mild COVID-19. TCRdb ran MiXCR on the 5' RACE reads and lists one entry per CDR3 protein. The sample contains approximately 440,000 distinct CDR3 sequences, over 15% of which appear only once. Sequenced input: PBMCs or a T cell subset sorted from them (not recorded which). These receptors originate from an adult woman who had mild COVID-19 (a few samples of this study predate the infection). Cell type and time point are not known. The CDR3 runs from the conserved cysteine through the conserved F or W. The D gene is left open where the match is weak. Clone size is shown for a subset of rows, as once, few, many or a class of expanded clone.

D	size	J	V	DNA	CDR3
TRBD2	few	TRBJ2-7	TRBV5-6	TGTGCCAGCAGCTTTGATCGGCTAGCGGGAGTTACCTACGAGCAGTACTTC	CASSFDRLAGVTYEQYF
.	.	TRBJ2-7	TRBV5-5	TGTGCCAGCAGCTGGGACGCAGGAACCTACGAGCAGTACTTC	CASSWDAGTYEQYF
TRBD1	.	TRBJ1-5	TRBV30	TGTGCCTGGAGCGCCGGGACAGGGGGCCTCAATCAGCCCCAGCATTTT	CAWSAGTGGLNQPQHF
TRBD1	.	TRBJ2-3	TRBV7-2	TGTGCCAGCAGCGTAGACAGGGCTAGCACAGATACGCAGTATTTT	CASSVDRASTDTQYF
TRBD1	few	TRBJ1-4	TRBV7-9	TGTGCCAGCACACCGGGACAGGGAATTGAAAAACTGTTTTTT	CASTPGQGIEKLFF
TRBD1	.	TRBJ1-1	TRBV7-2	TGTGCCAGCAGCAAGAACAGGGGGCCGGAAGCTTTCTTT	CASSKNRGPEAFF
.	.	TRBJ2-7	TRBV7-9	TGTGCCAGCAGCCCTAGAGGAACCCCGTCCTACGAGCAGTACTTC	CASSPRGTPSYEQYF
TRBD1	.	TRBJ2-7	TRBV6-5	TGTGCCAGCAGTTACGCCTTAGGGGGACAGGGGAGGGACGAGCAGTACTTC	CASSYALGGQGRDEQYF
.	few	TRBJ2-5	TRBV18	TGTGCCAGCTCACCGCCAGGGTCGGAGACCCAGTACTTC	CASSPPGSETQYF
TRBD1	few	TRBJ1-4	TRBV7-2	TGTGCCAGCAGCTTAGCGAACAGGGGGAACCCCCCCGTCTTT	CASSLANRGNPPVF
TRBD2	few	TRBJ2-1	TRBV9	TGTGCCAGCACCCCAAGCGGGAGCTCCTACAATGAGCAGTTCTTC	CASTPSGSSYNEQFF
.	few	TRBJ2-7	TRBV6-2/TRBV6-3	TGTGCCAGCAGGAATAGGGGCTACGAGCAGTACTTC	CASRNRGYEQYF
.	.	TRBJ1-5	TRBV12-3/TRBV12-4	TGTGCCAGCACCGGGGGCAATCAGCCCCAGCATTTT	CASTGGNQPQHF
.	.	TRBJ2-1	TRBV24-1	TGTGCCACCAGTGACCCAGGGTACCCCTACAATGAGCAGTTCTTC	CATSDPGYPYNEQFF
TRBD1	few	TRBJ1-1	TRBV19	TGTGCCACCCACACCAAGGGGGCAGCTTTCTTT	CATHTKGAAFF
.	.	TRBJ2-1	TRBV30	TGTGCCTGGGGCCTCGGGACTCCGTACAATGAGCAGTTCTTC	CAWGLGTPYNEQFF
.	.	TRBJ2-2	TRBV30	TGTGCCTTGAGTGTACAGGGTAGCGGGGAGCTGTTTTTT	CALSVQGSGELFF